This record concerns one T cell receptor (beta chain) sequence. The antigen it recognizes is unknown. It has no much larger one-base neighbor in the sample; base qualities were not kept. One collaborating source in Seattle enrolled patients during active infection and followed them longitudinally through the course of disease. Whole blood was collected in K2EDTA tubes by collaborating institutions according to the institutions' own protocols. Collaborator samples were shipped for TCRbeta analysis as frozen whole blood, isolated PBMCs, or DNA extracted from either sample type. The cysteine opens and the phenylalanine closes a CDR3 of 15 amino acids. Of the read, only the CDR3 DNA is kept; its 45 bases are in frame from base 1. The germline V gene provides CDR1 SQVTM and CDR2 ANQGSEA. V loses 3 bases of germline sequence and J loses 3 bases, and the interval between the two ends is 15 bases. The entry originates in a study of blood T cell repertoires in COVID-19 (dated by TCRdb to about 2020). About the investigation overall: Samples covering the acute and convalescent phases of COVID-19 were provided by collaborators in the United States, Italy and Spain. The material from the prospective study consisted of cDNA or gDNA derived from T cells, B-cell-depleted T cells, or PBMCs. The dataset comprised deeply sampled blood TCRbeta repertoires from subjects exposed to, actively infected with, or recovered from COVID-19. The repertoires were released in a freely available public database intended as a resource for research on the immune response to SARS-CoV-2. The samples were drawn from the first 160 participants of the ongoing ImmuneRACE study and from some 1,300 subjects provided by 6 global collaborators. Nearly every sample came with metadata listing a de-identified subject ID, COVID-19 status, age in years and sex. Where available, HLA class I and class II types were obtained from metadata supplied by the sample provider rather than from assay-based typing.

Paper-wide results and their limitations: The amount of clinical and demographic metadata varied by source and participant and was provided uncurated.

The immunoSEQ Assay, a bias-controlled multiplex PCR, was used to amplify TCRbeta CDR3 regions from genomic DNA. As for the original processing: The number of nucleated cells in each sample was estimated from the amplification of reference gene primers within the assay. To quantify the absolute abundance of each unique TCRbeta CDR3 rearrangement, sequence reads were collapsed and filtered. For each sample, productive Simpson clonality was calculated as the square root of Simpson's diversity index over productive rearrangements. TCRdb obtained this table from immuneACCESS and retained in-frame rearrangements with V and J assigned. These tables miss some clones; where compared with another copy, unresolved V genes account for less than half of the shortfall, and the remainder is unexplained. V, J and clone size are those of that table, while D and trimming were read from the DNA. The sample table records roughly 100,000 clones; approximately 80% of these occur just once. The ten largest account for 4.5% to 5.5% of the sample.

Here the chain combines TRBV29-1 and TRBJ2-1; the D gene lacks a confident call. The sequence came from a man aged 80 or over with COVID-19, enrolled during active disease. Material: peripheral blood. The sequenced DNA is TGCAGCGTTGAGGTTGGCAGTGATGTCTACAATGAGCAGTTCTTC. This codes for CSVEVGSDVYNEQFF.